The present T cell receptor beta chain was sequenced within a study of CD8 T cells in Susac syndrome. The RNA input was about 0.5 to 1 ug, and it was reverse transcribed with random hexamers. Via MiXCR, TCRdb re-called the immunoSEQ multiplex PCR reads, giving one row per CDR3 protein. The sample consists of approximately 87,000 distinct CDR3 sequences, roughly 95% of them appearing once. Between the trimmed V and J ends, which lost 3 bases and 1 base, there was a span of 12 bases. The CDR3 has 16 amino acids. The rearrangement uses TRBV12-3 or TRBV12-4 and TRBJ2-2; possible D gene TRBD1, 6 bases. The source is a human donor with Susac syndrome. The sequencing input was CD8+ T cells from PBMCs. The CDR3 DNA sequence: TGTGCCAGCAGTTTGGGGACATCCTTGAACACCGGGGAGCTGTTTTTT. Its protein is CASSLGTSLNTGELFF.